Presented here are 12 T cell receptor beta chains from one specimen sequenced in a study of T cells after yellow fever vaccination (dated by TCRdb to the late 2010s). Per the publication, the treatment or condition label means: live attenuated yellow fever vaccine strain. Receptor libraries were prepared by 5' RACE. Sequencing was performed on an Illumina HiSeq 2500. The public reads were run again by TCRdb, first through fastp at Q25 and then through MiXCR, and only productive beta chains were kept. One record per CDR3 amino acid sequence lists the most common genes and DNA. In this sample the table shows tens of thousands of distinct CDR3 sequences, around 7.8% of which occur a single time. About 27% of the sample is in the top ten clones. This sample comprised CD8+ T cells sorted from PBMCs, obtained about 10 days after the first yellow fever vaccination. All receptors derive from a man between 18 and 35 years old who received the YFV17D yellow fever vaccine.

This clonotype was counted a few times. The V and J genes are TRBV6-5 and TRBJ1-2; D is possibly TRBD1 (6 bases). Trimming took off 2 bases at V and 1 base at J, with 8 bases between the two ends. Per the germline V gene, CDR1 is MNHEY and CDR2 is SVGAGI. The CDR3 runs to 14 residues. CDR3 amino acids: CASSYRQDNYGYTF. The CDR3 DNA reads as TGTGCCAGCAGTTACCGACAGGATAACTATGGCTACACCTTC.

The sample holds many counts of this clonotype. The DNA for the CDR3 is TGTGCCAGCAGCTCAGGACAGTACTATGGCTACACCTTC. Encoded protein: CASSSGQYYGYTF. This chain joins TRBV5-6 and TRBJ1-2, with D possibly TRBD1 on 6 matching bases. CDR3 length: 13 residues. Per germline, CDR1 SGHDT and CDR2 YYEEEE. V was pared by 3 bases and J by 3 bases, with 9 bases between. The full variable domain, in which reference TRBV5-6 and TRBJ1-2 provide the parts outside the CDR3, is DAGVTQSPTHLIKTRGQQVTLRCSPKSGHDTVSWYQQALGQGPQFIFQYYEEEERQRGNFPDRFSGHQFPNYSSELNVNALLLGDSALYLCASSSGQYYGYTFGSGTRLTVV.

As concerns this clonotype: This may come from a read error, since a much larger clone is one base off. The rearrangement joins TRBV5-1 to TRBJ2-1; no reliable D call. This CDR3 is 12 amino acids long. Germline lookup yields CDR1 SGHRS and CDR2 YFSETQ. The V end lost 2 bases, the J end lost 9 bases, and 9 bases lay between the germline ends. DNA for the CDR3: TGCGCCAGCAGCTTTGACTTCAGTGAGCAGTTCTTC. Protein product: CASSFDFSEQFF.

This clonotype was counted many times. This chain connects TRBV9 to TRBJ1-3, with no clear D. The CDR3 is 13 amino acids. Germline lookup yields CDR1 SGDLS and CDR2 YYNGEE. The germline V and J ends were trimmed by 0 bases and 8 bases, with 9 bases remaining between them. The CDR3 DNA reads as TGTGCCAGCAGCGTAGAAACCCGGGACACCATATATTTT. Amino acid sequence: CASSVETRDTIYF.

CDR3 nucleotide sequence: TGTGCCAGCAGCACCCGGGACAGGACAGTCTTAGCGGCTAATGAAAAACTGTTTTTT. This sequence encodes CASSTRDRTVLAANEKLFF. V gene TRBV11-2 combines with J gene TRBJ1-4; TRBD1 matches 8 bases. This CDR3 region has 19 residues. Germline V gives CDR1 SGHAT, CDR2 FQNNGV. Unmatched junction bases numbered 17, after V lost 5 bases and J lost 3 bases.

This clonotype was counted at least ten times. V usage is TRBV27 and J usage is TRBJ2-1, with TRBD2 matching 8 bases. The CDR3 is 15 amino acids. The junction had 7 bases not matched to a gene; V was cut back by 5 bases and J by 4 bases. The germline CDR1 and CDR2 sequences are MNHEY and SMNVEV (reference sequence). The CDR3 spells CASSPLTSAYNEQFF. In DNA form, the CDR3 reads TGTGCCAGCAGTCCCCTGACTAGCGCTTACAATGAGCAGTTCTTC.

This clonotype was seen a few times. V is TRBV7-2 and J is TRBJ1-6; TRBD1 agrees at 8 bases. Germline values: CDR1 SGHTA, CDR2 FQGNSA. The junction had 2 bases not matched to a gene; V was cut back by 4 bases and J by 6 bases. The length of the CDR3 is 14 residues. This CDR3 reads CASSSDRGNSPLHF. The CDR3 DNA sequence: TGTGCCAGCAGCTCAGACAGGGGTAATTCACCCCTCCACTTT.

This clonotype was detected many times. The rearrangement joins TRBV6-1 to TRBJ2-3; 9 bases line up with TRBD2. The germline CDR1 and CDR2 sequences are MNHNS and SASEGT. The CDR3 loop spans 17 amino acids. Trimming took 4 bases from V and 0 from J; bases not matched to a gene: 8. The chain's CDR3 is CASSVSGGPSSTDTQYF. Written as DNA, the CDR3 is TGTGCCAGCAGTGTCAGCGGGGGGCCTTCTAGCACAGATACGCAGTATTTT.

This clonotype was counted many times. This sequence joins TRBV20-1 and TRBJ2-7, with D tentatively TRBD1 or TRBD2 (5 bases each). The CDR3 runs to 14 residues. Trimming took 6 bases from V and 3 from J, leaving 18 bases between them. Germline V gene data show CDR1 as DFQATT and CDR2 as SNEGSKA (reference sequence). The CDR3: CSASRLRGFYEQYV. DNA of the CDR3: TGCAGTGCCTCCCGTCTGAGGGGATTCTACGAGCAGTACGTC.

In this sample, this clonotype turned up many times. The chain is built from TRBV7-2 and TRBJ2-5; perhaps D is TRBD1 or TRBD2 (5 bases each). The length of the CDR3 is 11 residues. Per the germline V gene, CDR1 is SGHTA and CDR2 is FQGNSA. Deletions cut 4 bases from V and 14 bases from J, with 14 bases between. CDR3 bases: TGTGCCAGCAGCTGGGCTGGACGGGGCTACTTC. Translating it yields CASSWAGRGYF. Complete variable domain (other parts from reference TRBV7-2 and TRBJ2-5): GAGVSQSPSNKVTEKGKDVELRCDPISGHTALYWYRQSLGQGLEFLIYFQGNSAPDKSGLPSDRFSAERTGGSVSTLTIQRTQQEDSAVYLCASSWAGRGYFGPGTRLLVL.

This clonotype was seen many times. The CDR3 sequence: CASSYDRSSYNEQFF. The CDR3 region has the DNA TGTGCCAGCAGTTACGATAGAAGCTCCTACAATGAGCAGTTCTTC. V usage is TRBV6-5 and J usage is TRBJ2-1; no clear D. The CDR3 contains 15 residues. The V gene's germline CDR1 is MNHEY and CDR2 SVGAGI. V dropped 2 bases and J dropped 0 bases, with 8 bases sitting between them.

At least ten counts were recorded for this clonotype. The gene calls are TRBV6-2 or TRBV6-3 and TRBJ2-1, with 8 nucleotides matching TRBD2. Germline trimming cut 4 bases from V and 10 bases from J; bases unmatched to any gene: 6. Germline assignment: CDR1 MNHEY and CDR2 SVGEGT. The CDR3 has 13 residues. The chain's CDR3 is CASSSTGGREQFF. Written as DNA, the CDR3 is TGTGCCAGCAGTTCCACGGGGGGGCGGGAGCAGTTCTTC.